What follows are 26 T cell receptor beta chains derived from one specimen sequenced in a study of blood T cells in healthy people across ages. A sample-barcoded 5' primer and a J-beta primer mix were used in a second PCR of roughly 7 to 11 cycles. TCRdb called the 5' RACE reads again in MiXCR, with one record for every CDR3 protein. The sample shows 650,000 to 950,000 distinct CDR3 sequences, around two fifths of them seen only once. The sample taken for sequencing was blood. All receptors derive from a man aged 55 to 70 in good health.

The gene calls are TRBV6-1 and TRBJ2-3, with TRBD1 matching 8 bases. Losses at the gene ends were 6 bases for V and 7 bases for J; bases not matched to a gene: 9. The CDR3 contains 14 residues. Germline values: CDR1 MNHNS, CDR2 SASEGT. CDR3 loop: CASRGSAGGHTQYF. The CDR3 DNA reads as TGTGCCAGCAGAGGTTCGGCAGGGGGCCATACGCAGTATTTT.

This clonotype was recorded a few times. The chain is built from TRBV2 and TRBJ1-1; tentatively, D is TRBD1 (5 bases). V dropped 4 bases and J dropped 1 base, with 13 bases sitting between them. CDR3 size: 15 residues. Germline CDR1 SNHLY, CDR2 FYNNEI. The CDR3 sequence is CASSAPGLRNTEAFF. The CDR3 nucleotides are TGTGCCAGCAGTGCTCCGGGACTCCGGAACACTGAAGCTTTCTTT. Looking up the rest from reference TRBV2 and TRBJ1-1 gives the full variable domain: EPEVTQTPSHQVTQMGQEVILRCVPISNHLYFYWYRQILGQKVEFLVSFYNNEISEKSEIFDDQFSVERPDGSNFTLKIRSTKLEDSAMYFCASSAPGLRNTEAFFGQGTRLTVV.

V usage is TRBV14 and J usage is TRBJ2-7, with no clear D. From germline, CDR1 is SGHDN and CDR2 FVKESK. There are 12 residues in the CDR3. V was trimmed by 1 base and J by 7 bases, leaving 8 bases between them. CDR3 in DNA: TGTGCCAGCAGCCAAGGCCTTGAAGAGCAGTACTTC. The encoded protein is CASSQGLEEQYF. Using reference TRBV14 and TRBJ2-7 for the parts outside the CDR3, the full variable domain is EAGVTQFPSHSVIEKGQTVTLRCDPISGHDNLYWYRRVMGKEIKFLLHFVKESKQDESGMPNNRFLAERTGGTYSTLKVQPAELEDSGVYFCASSQGLEEQYFGPGTRLTVT.

This clonotype has a single count. The junction departs from germline at one end; a sequencing error may be responsible. V usage is TRBV7-9 and J usage is TRBJ2-7, with 12 bases aligning to TRBD1. This CDR3 region has 15 residues. Germline-derived CDR1 and CDR2 are SEHNR and FQNEAQ (reference sequence). DNA of the CDR3: TGTACCAGCAGCCTGGGACAGGGGGCCTTTTTAGAGCAGTACTTC. Protein: CTSSLGQGAFLEQYF.

The chain combines TRBV12-3 or TRBV12-4 with TRBJ2-3; 9 bases are a match to TRBD2. The CDR3 totals 15 residues. Trimming at V came to 7 bases and at J to 1 base, leaving 6 bases not matched to a gene. CDR3 sequence: CASNFAGGRTDTQYF. For the CDR3, the DNA is TGTGCCAGCAATTTCGCGGGGGGGCGCACAGATACGCAGTATTTT.

The genes are TRBV14 and TRBJ2-7; D ambiguous. Germline V gene sequence: CDR1 SGHDN, CDR2 FVKESK. The CDR3 is made up of 15 amino acids. The V gene lost 0 bases and the J gene lost 6 bases, with 15 bases spanning the gap. In nucleotides, the CDR3 is TGTGCCAGCAGCCAAGAGGCTAGTAGGGTTTCCGAGCAGTACTTC. Amino acid sequence: CASSQEASRVSEQYF.

The DNA of the CDR3 is TGTGCCAGCAGCTTGTGGGCAGGGGGTAAGGGTTACGAGCAGTACTTC. This encodes CASSLWAGGKGYEQYF. The V call is TRBV5-6, the J call TRBJ2-1; TRBD1 matches 7 bases. The J call may be wrong; the DNA end is better matched by TRBJ2-7. The germline CDR1 and CDR2 sequences are SGHDT and YYEEEE. CDR3 size: 16 residues.

This clonotype occurred many times. The CDR3 DNA reads TGTGCCAGCAGCCCAGGGGGGACGGAGACCCAGTACTTC. Its protein product is CASSPGGTETQYF. The V and J genes are TRBV11-3 and TRBJ2-5, with TRBD1 as a possible D gene (7 bases). Trimming removed 5 bases at V and 5 bases at J, with 12 bases between. Germline V gene lookup returns CDR1 SGHNT and CDR2 YENEEA. The CDR3 covers 13 residues.

The chain employs TRBV18 and TRBJ2-7; either TRBD1 or TRBD2 may supply D (5 bases each). Trimming removed 3 bases at V and 1 base at J, with 22 bases between. CDR3 size: 18 residues. CDR1 is KGHSH, CDR2 LQKENI, per germline. Here the CDR3 DNA reads TGTGCCAGCTCACCCATGCTTATGGAGAGGGGATATTCCTACGAGCAGTACTTC. Protein sequence: CASSPMLMERGYSYEQYF.

The chain combines TRBV4-3 with TRBJ2-3, with D possibly being TRBD1 (5 bases). Trimming removed 4 bases from V and 2 bases from J, with 19 bases in between. CDR1 is LGHNA, CDR2 YSLEER, per germline. The CDR3 runs to 17 residues. The CDR3 region has the DNA TGCGCCAGCAGCCGCAATGTCCTAGACAGAGACACAGATACGCAGTATTTT. This sequence encodes CASSRNVLDRDTDTQYF.

In its sample, this clonotype was seen many times. The genes are TRBV10-3 and TRBJ2-3; unclear D gene. The CDR3 spans 13 residues. V was clipped by 3 bases and J by 3 bases, with 7 bases between them. CDR1 and CDR2 (germline): ENHRY, SYGVKD. The CDR3 DNA follows: TGTGCCATCAGTGAATACGTTACAGATACGCAGTATTTT. Residues: CAISEYVTDTQYF.

This rearrangement joins TRBV10-3 to TRBJ1-2; D perhaps matches TRBD1 (5 bases). Germline CDR1 and CDR2: ENHRY and SYGVKD. Trimming took 5 bases from V and 4 from J, leaving 14 bases between them. The CDR3 spans 14 residues. CDR3 protein: CAISLEAGTYGYTF. The CDR3 coding sequence is TGTGCCATCAGTTTGGAAGCGGGGACCTATGGCTACACCTTC.

This clonotype was seen ten or more times. This chain uses TRBV29-1 with TRBJ2-1, with 10 bases that match TRBD1. Unmatched junction bases numbered 3, after V lost 4 bases and J lost 9 bases. CDR3 size: 12 residues. The germline gives CDR1 SQVTM, CDR2 ANQGSEA. The CDR3 DNA is TGCAGCGTTGGGGGGACAGGGGCTGAGCAGTTCTTC. Its protein product is CSVGGTGAEQFF.

The table lists this clonotype with a count of one. V gene TRBV7-2 combines with J gene TRBJ2-7; D remains ambiguous. The CDR3 is 14 residues long. The germline V gene has CDR1 SGHTA and CDR2 FQGNSA. Trimming pared 4 bases from V and 0 bases from J, leaving 10 bases between. The CDR3 bases are TGTGCCAGCAGCTCCGCCCCGATCTCCTACGAGCAGTACTTC. Protein: CASSSAPISYEQYF. The full variable domain, completed using reference TRBV7-2 and TRBJ2-7, is GAGVSQSPSNKVTEKGKDVELRCDPISGHTALYWYRQSLGQGLEFLIYFQGNSAPDKSGLPSDRFSAERTGGSVSTLTIQRTQQEDSAVYLCASSSAPISYEQYFGPGTRLTVT.

At least ten counts were recorded for this clonotype. V is TRBV6-5 and J is TRBJ2-7; 8 bases fit TRBD2. Germline V gene sequence: CDR1 MNHEY, CDR2 SVGAGI. This CDR3 is 14 amino acids long. V dropped 5 bases and J dropped 2; count of bases not matched to a gene: 5. CDR3 protein: CASSQTGGTYEQYF. The CDR3 bases are TGTGCCAGCAGTCAAACGGGGGGGACCTACGAGCAGTACTTC.

This clonotype was seen at least ten times. The rearrangement joins TRBV9 to TRBJ2-1, with 7 bases that match TRBD2. The CDR3 is made up of 17 amino acids. Trimming cost V 0 bases and J 1 base; bases outside gene matches: 7. Germline CDR1 is SGDLS and CDR2 is YYNGEE. CDR3 DNA: TGTGCCAGCAGCGTAGGATCAGCGGGGTTGTCCTACAATGAGCAGTTCTTC. Translation: CASSVGSAGLSYNEQFF.

The CDR3 loop reads CASSVGRGAGEKLFF. The DNA for the CDR3 is TGTGCCAGCAGCGTAGGAAGAGGGGCAGGTGAAAAACTGTTTTTT. The chain has TRBV9 and TRBJ1-4, with D perhaps matching TRBD1 (5 bases). Trimming removed 0 bases from V and 7 bases from J, with 13 bases in between. CDR1 SGDLS and CDR2 YYNGEE come from the germline V gene. The CDR3 extends over 15 amino acids.

Comment on this clonotype: The germline gene is not matched at one end of the junction; a read error may be the cause. This sequence joins TRBV6-2 or TRBV6-3 and TRBJ2-7; 8 nucleotides match TRBD1. CDR3 length equals 15 residues. Germline CDR1 and CDR2: MNHEY and SVGEGT. The CDR3 loop reads CACSRPGQGIYEQYF. CDR3 DNA sequence: TGTGCCTGCAGCCGGCCTGGACAGGGAATCTACGAGCAGTACTTC.

The rearrangement uses TRBV7-9 and TRBJ2-7; D remains ambiguous. Trimming cost V 3 bases and J 2 bases, with 11 bases left between them. The CDR3 is 14 residues long. Per the germline V gene, CDR1 is SEHNR and CDR2 is FQNEAQ (reference sequence). The CDR3 loop is CASSFHDAAYEQYF. DNA for the CDR3: TGTGCCAGCAGCTTTCATGATGCCGCCTACGAGCAGTACTTC.

This clonotype has just a few counts. The CDR3 DNA follows: TGTGCCAGCACCCCGACTGGGGCCAACGTCCTGACTTTC. Translated, it gives CASTPTGANVLTF. V usage is TRBV6-5 and J usage is TRBJ2-6; no firm D call. V lost 7 bases to trimming and J lost 2 bases, with 6 bases between them. This CDR3 comprises 13 residues. Germline loops: CDR1 MNHEY, CDR2 SVGAGI.

This clonotype has a handful of counts. The chain is built from TRBV30 and TRBJ2-7; 7 positions agree with TRBD1. The CDR3 runs 15 residues. Unmatched junction bases numbered 11, after V lost 2 bases and J lost 4 bases. CDR1 and CDR2 (germline): GTSNPN, SVGIG (reference sequence). CDR3 nucleotide sequence: TGTGCCTGGAGTTCACAGGGGCGGAGGTCGTACGAGCAGTACTTC. It translates to CAWSSQGRRSYEQYF.

A few counts support this clonotype. The CDR3 DNA is TGTGCCAGCAGTTCGGGAGGCGGGGTCTCTGGGGCCAACGTCCTGACTTTC. As protein: CASSSGGGVSGANVLTF. The rearrangement joins TRBV6-2 or TRBV6-3 to TRBJ2-6, with 7 nucleotides matching TRBD2. J lost 0 bases, V lost 4 bases, and 6 bases had no gene match. The CDR3 is 17 residues long. Germline CDR1 and CDR2: MNHEY and SVGEGT.

The chain employs TRBV3-1 and TRBJ2-7; D unclear. Trimming stripped 1 base from V and 2 bases from J, with 12 bases between. The CDR3 loop spans 15 amino acids. The germline V gene has CDR1 LGHDT and CDR2 YNNKEL (reference sequence). CDR3 DNA: TGTGCCAGCAGCCAAGGCTACCTAACAACCTACGAGCAGTACTTC. Protein sequence: CASSQGYLTTYEQYF.

This clonotype has only a few counts. The rearrangement links TRBV3-1 to TRBJ1-4; a weak D match, TRBD1 (5 bases). The germline V gene encodes CDR1 LGHDT and CDR2 YNNKEL (reference sequence). The CDR3 sequence is 17 residues long. Deletions cut 6 bases from V and 5 bases from J, with 22 bases between. CDR3 DNA: TGTGCCAGCAGTCGACGGGACTCAAGGGGACCAAATGAAAAACTGTTTTTT. It yields the protein CASSRRDSRGPNEKLFF.

The genes are TRBV6-1 and TRBJ2-1, with no clear D. Germline V gives CDR1 MNHNS, CDR2 SASEGT. V was trimmed by 2 bases and J by 4 bases, leaving 9 bases between them. The CDR3 sequence is 14 residues long. The CDR3 DNA reads as TGTGCCAGCAGTGAATTGGGCAGTTACAATGAGCAGTTCTTC. As protein: CASSELGSYNEQFF.

The CDR3 sequence is CASSLRVIHGYTF. The CDR3 DNA sequence: TGTGCCAGCAGCCTTCGGGTCATCCATGGCTACACCTTC. The chain carries TRBV4-2 and TRBJ1-2; D call uncertain. This CDR3 is built from 13 residues. The ends were cut back, 4 bases at V and 6 bases at J, with 12 bases in the middle. In germline, CDR1 is LGHNA, CDR2 YNFKEQ.